Included here is one T cell receptor beta chain sequence, with context. The antigen it recognizes is unknown. Within one base of it there is no much larger clone, and no base qualities were kept. This entry belongs to a study of CD8 T cells in ankylosing spondylitis (dated by TCRdb to the late 2010s). Background on the whole study: The study profiled T cell receptor beta repertoires in healthy donors and ankylosing spondylitis patients to find disease-linked TCR variants. In total, the full study cohort was made up of 85 to 140 healthy donors and 25 ankylosing spondylitis patients. Samples of peripheral blood were taken, and for ankylosing spondylitis patients, synovial fluid was collected as well. Overall study results and their limits: According to the report, matched synovial fluid samples from ankylosing spondylitis patients were significantly enriched for the disease-linked clones. The disease-linked clones showed a CD8+ phenotype and occurred at relatively low frequencies in peripheral blood. Blood from ankylosing spondylitis patients appeared to be characterized by a TCR beta motif composed of under 10 highly homologous amino acid variants. Some of the motif variants had been reported before in the synovial fluid and blood of reactive arthritis patients, a finding that suggests common disease-initiation mechanisms.

Data came from an Illumina HiSeq 2500. Quantitative 5'-RACE with molecular barcodes was used to prepare TCR beta libraries. Per the source publication's procedure: To identify disease-linked TCR variants, a new computational method was used, one built on a probabilistic model of VDJ rearrangement. TCRdb took the public reads, trimmed them with fastp at Q25, ran MiXCR for clone calling and kept in-frame beta chains. Every entry covers one CDR3 protein and lists the most common genes and DNA from its rows. None of the V and J calls come from the authors' own analysis; TCRdb made them. Recorded for this sample are some 100,000 distinct CDR3 sequences; roughly 8.8% of them occurred a single time. The ten largest clonotypes hold approximately 30% of the sample. Per the germline V gene (reference sequence), MNHEY is the CDR1 and SMNVEV is the CDR2. The CDR3 contains 13 residues, cysteine and phenylalanine counted. The read is trimmed to its CDR3 DNA, 39 bases read in frame from base 1. V was cut back by 5 bases and J by 8 bases, leaving a gap of 12 bases between them.

The sequence was obtained from a male donor with ankylosing spondylitis. The sample consisted of blood, either unsorted or a sorted T cell fraction (not recorded which). This chain joins TRBV27 to TRBJ1-4; no D gene can be assigned with confidence. For the CDR3, the sequence is CASSPGTGEKLFF. The DNA is TGTGCCAGCAGTCCGGGAACGGGGGAAAAACTGTTTTTT. The variable domain in full, with residues beyond the CDR3 obtained from the reference TRBV27 and TRBJ1-4 genes, is EAQVTQNPRYLITVTGKKLTVTCSQNMNHEYMSWYRQDPGLGLRQIYYSMNVEVTDKGDVPEGYKVSRKEKRNFPLILESPSPNQTSLYFCASSPGTGEKLFFGSGTQLSVL.